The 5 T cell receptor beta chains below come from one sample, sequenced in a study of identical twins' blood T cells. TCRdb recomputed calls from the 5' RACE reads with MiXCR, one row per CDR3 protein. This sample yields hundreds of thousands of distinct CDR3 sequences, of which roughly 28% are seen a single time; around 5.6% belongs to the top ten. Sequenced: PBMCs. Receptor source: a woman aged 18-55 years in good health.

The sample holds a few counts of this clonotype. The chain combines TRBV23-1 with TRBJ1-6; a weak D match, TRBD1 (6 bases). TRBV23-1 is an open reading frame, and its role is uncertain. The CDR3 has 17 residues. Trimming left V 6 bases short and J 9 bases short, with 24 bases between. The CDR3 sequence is CASSSSKGVSLGSPLHF. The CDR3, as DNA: TGCGCCAGCAGCTCCTCGAAGGGGGTATCGTTAGGTTCACCCCTCCACTTT.

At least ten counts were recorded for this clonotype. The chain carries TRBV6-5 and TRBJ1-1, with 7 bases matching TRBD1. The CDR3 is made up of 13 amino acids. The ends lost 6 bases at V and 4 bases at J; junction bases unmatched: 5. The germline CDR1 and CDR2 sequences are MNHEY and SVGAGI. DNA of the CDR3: TGTGCCAGCAGAGGGACAGCGAGCACTGAAGCTTTCTTT. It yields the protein CASRGTASTEAFF.

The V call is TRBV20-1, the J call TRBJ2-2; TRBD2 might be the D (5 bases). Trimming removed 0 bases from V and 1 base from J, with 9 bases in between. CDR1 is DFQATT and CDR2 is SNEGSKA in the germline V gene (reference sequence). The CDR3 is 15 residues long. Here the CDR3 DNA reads TGCAGTGCTAGAGATACGCGGGTGAACACCGGGGAGCTGTTTTTT. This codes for CSARDTRVNTGELFF.

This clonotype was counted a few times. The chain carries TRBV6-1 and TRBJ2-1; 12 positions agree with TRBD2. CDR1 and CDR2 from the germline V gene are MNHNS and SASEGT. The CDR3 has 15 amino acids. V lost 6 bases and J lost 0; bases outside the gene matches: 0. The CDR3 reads CASRGLAGSYNEQFF. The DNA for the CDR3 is TGTGCCAGCAGGGGACTAGCGGGCTCCTACAATGAGCAGTTCTTC.

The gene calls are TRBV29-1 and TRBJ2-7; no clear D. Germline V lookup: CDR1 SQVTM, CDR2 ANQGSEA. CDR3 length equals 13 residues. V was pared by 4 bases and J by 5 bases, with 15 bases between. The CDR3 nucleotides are TGCAGCGTTGTGGTAGGGAAATTGCACGAGCAGTACTTC. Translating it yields CSVVVGKLHEQYF.